The T cell receptor (beta chain) under discussion was sequenced for a study of memory B cells and T cells in multiple sclerosis. Of note for this clone: Its specificity is unknown.

Germline V lookup: CDR1 SGHAT, CDR2 FQNNGV. V lost 5 bases to trimming and J lost 9 bases, with 17 bases between them. The CDR3 sequence is 15 residues long. Study results and limitations: Clone-set sizes differed between compartments, so shared clonotype counts needed normalization.

Produced via immunoSEQ multiplex PCR; TCRdb's table is partial and in-frame only. The data contain more than 12,000 clones, approximately 69% of them singletons. The clonotype originates from a human donor with multiple sclerosis. The chain uses TRBV11-2 and TRBJ1-6; a weak D match, TRBD1 (6 bases). The sample consisted of memory (CD45RO+) CD4+ T cells from blood. CDR3 sequence reads: CASSARRDIGSPLHF. As DNA, the CDR3 is TGTGCCAGCAGCGCGCGCCGGGACATCGGTTCACCCCTCCACTTT.